This TCR beta chain was sequenced for a study of T cell responses to AZD1222 COVID-19 vaccine. Study-level results: Close to half of all spike-specific TCRs reportedly target regions of the variants that are unmutated. Females outnumbered males among donors, who were mostly white British; clonal diversity was possibly underestimated. Rises in breadth and depth of Spike-specific TCRs came after two AZD1222 doses. Only 5 to 7 individuals given AZD1222 were seropositive at baseline.

Sequencing used immunoSEQ multiplex PCR; TCRdb keeps in-frame clones, though not all of them. This sample has about 97,000 clones, with roughly 90% found just once. The CDR3 contains 14 residues. Germline trimming cut 5 bases from V and 5 bases from J; bases unmatched to any gene: 7. CDR1 and CDR2 from the germline V gene are LNHNV and YYDKDF (reference sequence). On this clone itself: What it recognizes is unknown.

Sequences were derived from peripheral blood, sampled on day 0 of AZD1222 vaccination. This TCR was sampled from an adult in good health. The chain recombines TRBV15 with TRBJ1-2, with TRBD1 matching over 8 bases. The CDR3 DNA is TGTGCCACCAGCTCCGGACAGGGAGAATATGGCTACACCTTC. Its protein product is CATSSGQGEYGYTF.